Each of the 9 T cell receptor beta chains below was sequenced from the same sample in a study of Graves' ophthalmopathy and Graves' hyperthyroidism. RNA transcripts were the template, and TCR beta CDR3 regions were amplified from them. The authors performed first-round RT-PCR with HTBI primers and then a second-round multiplex PCR. From the multiplex PCR reads, TCRdb called clonotypes with MiXCR, one entry per CDR3 protein. This table holds roughly 230,000 distinct CDR3 sequences, roughly a fifth found once. The source material was peripheral blood. These receptors all come from a woman aged 45-60 years with Graves' ophthalmopathy.

This clonotype was counted many times. DNA of the CDR3: TGTGCCAGCAGCTCCGGACAGGGTGTTAGTTATGGCTACACCTTC. Translating gives CASSSGQGVSYGYTF. This chain joins TRBV13 and TRBJ1-2; TRBD1 matches at 8 bases. The CDR3 runs 15 residues. V was pared by 4 bases and J by 5 bases, with 9 bases of the junction left unmatched. Germline V gene lookup returns CDR1 PRHDT and CDR2 FYEKMQ (reference sequence). The full variable domain, in which reference TRBV13 and TRBJ1-2 provide the parts outside the CDR3, is AAGVIQSPRHLIKEKRETATLKCYPIPRHDTVYWYQQGPGQDPQFLISFYEKMQSDKGSIPDRFSAQQFSDYHSELNMSSLELGDSALYFCASSSGQGVSYGYTFGSGTRLTVV.

In regard to this clonotype: This sequence may be a read error, since a much larger clone differs from it by one base. The chain carries TRBV7-9 and TRBJ2-7; D is unresolved. The CDR3 length is 12 residues. Germline V gene data show CDR1 as SEHNR and CDR2 as FQNEAQ (reference sequence). V was clipped by 1 base and J by 2 bases, with 3 bases between them. In DNA form, the CDR3 reads TGTGCCAGCAGCTTAGAGCCCTACGAGCAGTACTTC. It translates to CASSLEPYEQYF.

This clonotype was detected many times. The chain employs TRBV27 and TRBJ2-4; D not resolved. The CDR3 covers 13 residues. Trimming took off 4 bases at V and 5 bases at J, with 9 bases between the two ends. Per the germline V gene, CDR1 is MNHEY and CDR2 is SMNVEV (reference sequence). CDR3 sequence (DNA): TGTGCCAGCAGTTCCGGGCCACAAAACATTCAGTACTTC. Its protein product is CASSSGPQNIQYF.

This clonotype was detected many times. The rearrangement joins TRBV19 to TRBJ2-7, with 9 bases aligning to TRBD2. The trim removed 10 bases at V and 2 bases at J, leaving 9 bases unmatched. The CDR3 is 14 residues long. From germline, CDR1 is LNHDA and CDR2 SQIVND (reference sequence). This chain's CDR3 is CATAHAGGPYEQYF. The CDR3, as DNA: TGTGCCACCGCCCATGCGGGAGGGCCCTACGAGCAGTACTTC.

Only one count was recorded for this clonotype. J is TRBJ2-5 and V is TRBV24-1, with D perhaps matching TRBD2 (6 bases). Germline CDR1 is KGHDR and CDR2 is SFDVKD. The CDR3 length is 16 residues. Between the trimmed V and J ends, which lost 3 bases and 2 bases, there was a span of 15 bases. Here the CDR3 reads CATSDPVAEMQETQYF. The CDR3 nucleotides read TGTGCCACCAGTGATCCCGTAGCGGAAATGCAAGAGACCCAGTACTTC.

The V call is TRBV27, the J call TRBJ1-1; TRBD1 matches at 12 bases. CDR3 length: 14 amino acids. In germline, CDR1 is MNHEY, CDR2 SMNVEV (reference sequence). V trimming: 6 bases; J trimming: 3 bases; junction bases outside the gene matches: 2. The CDR3 loop reads CASRGTGGHTEAFF. CDR3 DNA: TGTGCCAGCAGGGGGACAGGGGGCCACACTGAAGCTTTCTTT.

This rearrangement joins TRBV6-1 to TRBJ2-7, with D perhaps matching TRBD2 (8 bases). From germline, CDR1 is MNHNS and CDR2 SASEGT. The CDR3 is made up of 14 amino acids. Trimming left V 5 bases short and J 4 bases short, with 15 bases between. This CDR3 is CASSRREGAYEQYF. The CDR3 coding sequence is TGTGCCAGCAGTCGCCGGGAGGGGGCTTACGAGCAGTACTTC.

This clonotype came up many times. V and J are TRBV11-2 and TRBJ2-7, with D tentatively TRBD2 (5 bases). Germline values: CDR1 SGHAT, CDR2 FQNNGV. This CDR3 region has 12 residues. V lost 4 bases, J lost 3 bases, and 7 bases lay in between. The CDR3 here is CASSSGYYEQYF. The CDR3 DNA follows: TGTGCCAGCAGCTCGGGGTACTACGAGCAGTACTTC.

The chain has TRBV18 and TRBJ1-1; D perhaps matches TRBD1 (6 bases). The V end was cut by 0 bases, the J end by 3 bases, with 14 bases between. CDR1 KGHSH and CDR2 LQKENI come from the germline V gene. This CDR3 has 16 amino acids. The CDR3 nucleotides read TGTGCCAGCTCACCACCGGGCGGGGGGCTGTACACTGAAGCTTTCTTT. Amino acid sequence: CASSPPGGGLYTEAFF. Variable domain in full (rest from reference TRBV18 and TRBJ1-1): NAGVMQNPRHLVRRRGQEARLRCSPMKGHSHVYWYRQLPEEGLKFMVYLQKENIIDESGMPKERFSAEFPKEGPSILRIQQVVRGDSAAYFCASSPPGGGLYTEAFFGQGTRLTVV.